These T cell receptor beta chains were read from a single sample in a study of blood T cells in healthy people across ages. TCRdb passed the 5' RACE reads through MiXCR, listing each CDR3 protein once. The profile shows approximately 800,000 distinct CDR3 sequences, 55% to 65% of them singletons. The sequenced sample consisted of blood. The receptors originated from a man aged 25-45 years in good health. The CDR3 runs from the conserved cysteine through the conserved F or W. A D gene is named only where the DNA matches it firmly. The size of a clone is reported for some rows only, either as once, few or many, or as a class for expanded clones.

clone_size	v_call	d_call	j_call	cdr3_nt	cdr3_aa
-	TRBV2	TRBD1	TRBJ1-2	TGTGCCAGCAGCCTAAGCCTACAGGGGAGGTATGGCTACACCTTC	CASSLSLQGRYGYTF
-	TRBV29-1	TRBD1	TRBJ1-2	TGCAGCGTTGTGGGGCAGGGGGATAACTATGGCTACACCTTC	CSVVGQGDNYGYTF
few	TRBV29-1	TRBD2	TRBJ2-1	TGCAGCGTAGACCATAGCGGGGGGGCGAATGAGCAGTTCTTC	CSVDHSGGANEQFF
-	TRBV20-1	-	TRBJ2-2	TGCAGTGCTGGAGACACCGGGGAGCTGTTTTTT	CSAGDTGELFF
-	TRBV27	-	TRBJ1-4	TGTGCCAGCAGTTTCATTGCTAATGAAAAACTGTTTTTT	CASSFIANEKLFF
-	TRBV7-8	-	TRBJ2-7	TGTGCCAGCAGCATGGACGATCTAGGCTCCTACGAGCAGTACTTC	CASSMDDLGSYEQYF
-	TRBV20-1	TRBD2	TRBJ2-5	TGCAGTGCTAGAGGGGTAGTAGCGGGGGCCGGGGAGACCCAGTACTTC	CSARGVVAGAGETQYF
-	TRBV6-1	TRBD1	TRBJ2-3	TGTGCCAGCAGTGGAGGGACAGGGATTGGCACAGATACGCAGTATTTT	CASSGGTGIGTDTQYF
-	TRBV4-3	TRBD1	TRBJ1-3	TGCGCCGGCAGCCGGGAGGGACAGGCCGGAAACACCATATATTTT	CAGSREGQAGNTIYF
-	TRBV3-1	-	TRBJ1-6	TGTGCCAGCAGCGACAGCACAAGGTATAATTCACCCCTCCACTTT	CASSDSTRYNSPLHF
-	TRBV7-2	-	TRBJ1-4	TGTGCCAGCGGAAGTCCGGGAAGGGCCGCGAGGGAAAAACTGTTTTTT	CASGSPGRAAREKLFF
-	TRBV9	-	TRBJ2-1	TGTGCCAGCAGCGTAGCGGGAGACAGCTATCTTGAGCAGTTCTTC	CASSVAGDSYLEQFF
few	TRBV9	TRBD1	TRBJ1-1	TGTGCCAGCAGCGTGTTACAGGGGGACACTGAAGCTTTCTTT	CASSVLQGDTEAFF
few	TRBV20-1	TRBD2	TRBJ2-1	TGCAGTGCCATAAAGCGGGAAAAACTCTACAATGAGCAGTTCTTC	CSAIKREKLYNEQFF
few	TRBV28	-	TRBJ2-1	TGTGCCAGCAGTTTATACTTCAATGAGCAGTTCTTC	CASSLYFNEQFF
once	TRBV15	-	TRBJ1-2	TGTGCCACCAGCAGAGGAAGGGAATCCTTTGGCTACACCTTC	CATSRGRESFGYTF
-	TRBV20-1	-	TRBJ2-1	TGCAGTGCCGCCCTGACAGCTAACAATGAGCAGTTCTTC	CSAALTANNEQFF
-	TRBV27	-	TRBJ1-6	TGTGCCAGCGGGCCCACCAATTCACCCCTCCACTTT	CASGPTNSPLHF
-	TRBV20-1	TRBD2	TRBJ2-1	TGCAGTGCTAGAGTGTTGGGACTAGCGAGACCTAATGAGCAGTTCTTC	CSARVLGLARPNEQFF
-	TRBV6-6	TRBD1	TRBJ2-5	TGTGCCAGCAGTACCCGCGACAGGGGGCTTGGAGAGACCCAGTACTTC	CASSTRDRGLGETQYF
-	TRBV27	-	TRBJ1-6	TGTGCCAGCAGGTTTGGGACGGATAATTCACCCCTCCACTTT	CASRFGTDNSPLHF
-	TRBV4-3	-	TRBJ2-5	TGCGCCAGCAGCCAAGATGGGGGAGATAGGACCCAGTACTTC	CASSQDGGDRTQYF
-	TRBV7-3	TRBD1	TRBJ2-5	TGTGCCAGCAGCTTAATTCAGGGGGAGACCCGGTACTTC	CASSLIQGETRYF
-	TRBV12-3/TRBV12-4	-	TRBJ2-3	TGTGCCAGCAGTGTCCGGGACTCCTTCTATACGCAGTATTTT	CASSVRDSFYTQYF
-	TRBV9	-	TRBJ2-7	TGTGCCAGCAGCGGCCCAGGCTACGAGCAGTACTTC	CASSGPGYEQYF
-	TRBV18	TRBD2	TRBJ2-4	TGTGCCAGCTCACGCGGGACTAGCGGAGACATTCAGTACTTC	CASSRGTSGDIQYF
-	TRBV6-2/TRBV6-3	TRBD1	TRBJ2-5	TGTGCCATCTCGGACAGGGTGGGACAAGAGACCCAGTACTTC	CAISDRVGQETQYF
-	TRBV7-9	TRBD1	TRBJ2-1	TGTGCCAGCAGCCCCAGGGGGCAGCTAGAGTACAATGAGCAGTTCTTC	CASSPRGQLEYNEQFF
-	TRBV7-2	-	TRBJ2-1	TGTGCCAGCAGCCCCACTCTGTATGAGCAGTTCTTC	CASSPTLYEQFF
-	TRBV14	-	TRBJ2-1	TGTGCCAGCAGCCAGGTGTGGTCTGAGCAGTTCTTC	CASSQVWSEQFF
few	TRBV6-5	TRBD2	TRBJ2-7	TGTGCCAGCAGGACGGGGCTAGCGGGGGTCGAGCAGTACTTC	CASRTGLAGVEQYF
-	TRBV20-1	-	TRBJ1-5	TGCAGTGCTAGTGCACAGGAAGGCCAGCCCCAGCATTTT	CSASAQEGQPQHF
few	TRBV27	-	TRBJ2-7	TGTGCCAGCAGTTTGAGGGGGTGGGATTACGAGCAGTACTTC	CASSLRGWDYEQYF
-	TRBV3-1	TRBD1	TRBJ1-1	TGTGCCAGCAGCTTTCCGGGACAGGGTGCAACTGAAGCTTTCTTT	CASSFPGQGATEAFF
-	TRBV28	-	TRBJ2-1	TGTGCCAGCAGATCCAGGACACTGAAAAACAATGAGCAGTTCTTC	CASRSRTLKNNEQFF
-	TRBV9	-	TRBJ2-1	TGTGCCAGCAGCGTCGGGGGGCTTGGCAATGAGCAGTTCTTC	CASSVGGLGNEQFF
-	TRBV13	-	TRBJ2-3	TGTGCCAGCAGCTTAGTGAGGGGCTCAGATACGCAGTATTTT	CASSLVRGSDTQYF
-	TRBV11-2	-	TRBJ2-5	TGTGCCAGCAGCCCGACAGGCCTCTCGTCCGGGGAGACCCAGTACTTC	CASSPTGLSSGETQYF
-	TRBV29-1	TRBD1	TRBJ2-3	TGCAGCGATAGACAGGGGGCAGATACGCAGTATTTT	CSDRQGADTQYF
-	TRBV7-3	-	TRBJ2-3	TGTGCCAGCAGCTCCGCCGGGGTGGGGCGCACAGATACGCAGTATTTT	CASSSAGVGRTDTQYF
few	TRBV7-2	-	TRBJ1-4	TGTGCCAGCAGCCCCCGTCGGGGGGTTAATGAAAAACTGTTTTTT	CASSPRRGVNEKLFF
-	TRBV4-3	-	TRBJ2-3	TGCGCCAGCAGCCAAGATAGTGGGGGGGCTGCAGATACGCAGTATTTT	CASSQDSGGAADTQYF
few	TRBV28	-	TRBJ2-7	TGTGCCAGCAGTTTACCCCGTGGGACCATCTCCTTGGGCTACGAGCAGTACTTC	CASSLPRGTISLGYEQYF
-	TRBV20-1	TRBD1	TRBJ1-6	TGCAGTGCTAGAAGGGACAGCTCCTATAATTCACCCCTCCACTTT	CSARRDSSYNSPLHF
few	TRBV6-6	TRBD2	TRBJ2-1	TGTGCCACTAGTCGGACTAGCGGGGGCCCTAGGGATGAGCAGTTCTTC	CATSRTSGGPRDEQFF
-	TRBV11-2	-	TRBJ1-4	TGTGCCAGCAGCTCGCACCACAGGGAAGGAGAAAAACTGTTTTTT	CASSSHHREGEKLFF
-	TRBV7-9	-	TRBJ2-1	TGTGCCAGCAGTGGGGGGCAGTTTAATGAGCAGTTCTTC	CASSGGQFNEQFF
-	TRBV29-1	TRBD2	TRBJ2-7	TGCAGCGCAACGGATGGGACTAGACTAAGGGAGTACTTC	CSATDGTRLREYF
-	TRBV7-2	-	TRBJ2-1	TGTGCCAGCAGCACTGGGACCGACTCGCTCAATGAGCAGTTCTTC	CASSTGTDSLNEQFF
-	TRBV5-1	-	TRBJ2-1	TGCGCCAGCAGATGGGGGGCGGAGGAGCAGTTCTTC	CASRWGAEEQFF
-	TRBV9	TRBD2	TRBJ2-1	TGTGCCAGCAGCGTAGACGGGGGGGTTTACAATGAGCAGTTCTTC	CASSVDGGVYNEQFF
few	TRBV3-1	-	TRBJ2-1	TGTGCCAGCAGCCAAGTACCAGGGGAAGGAAATGAGCAGTTCTTC	CASSQVPGEGNEQFF